This T cell receptor (beta chain) was obtained from a study of PD-1 blockade in mismatch repair-deficient tumors. Libraries were prepared by immunoSEQ multiplex PCR; TCRdb keeps only in-frame clonotypes and omits some of them. The sample carries around 120,000 clones, approximately 86% recorded once. This clone was detected only a few times. The target antigen is unknown. Other DNA sequences in this sample translate to the same CDR3. Regarding the study as a whole: Tumor-resident clones, often undetectable pretreatment in blood, expanded then contracted after pembrolizumab.

The germline gives CDR1 MRHNA, CDR2 SNTAGT. There are 15 residues in the CDR3. V was shortened by 0 bases and J by 0 bases, with 3 bases between the two germline ends. PCR or immunohistochemistry showed mismatch repair deficiency in every enrolled patient. This receptor was taken from an adult with mismatch repair-deficient cancer. Specimen: peripheral blood, collected 44 weeks after starting pembrolizumab. The chain employs TRBV6-4 and TRBJ2-6; D is unresolved. The CDR3 loop reads CASSDSHSGANVLTF. The CDR3 nucleotides read TGTGCCAGCAGTGACTCACACTCTGGGGCCAACGTCCTGACTTTC.